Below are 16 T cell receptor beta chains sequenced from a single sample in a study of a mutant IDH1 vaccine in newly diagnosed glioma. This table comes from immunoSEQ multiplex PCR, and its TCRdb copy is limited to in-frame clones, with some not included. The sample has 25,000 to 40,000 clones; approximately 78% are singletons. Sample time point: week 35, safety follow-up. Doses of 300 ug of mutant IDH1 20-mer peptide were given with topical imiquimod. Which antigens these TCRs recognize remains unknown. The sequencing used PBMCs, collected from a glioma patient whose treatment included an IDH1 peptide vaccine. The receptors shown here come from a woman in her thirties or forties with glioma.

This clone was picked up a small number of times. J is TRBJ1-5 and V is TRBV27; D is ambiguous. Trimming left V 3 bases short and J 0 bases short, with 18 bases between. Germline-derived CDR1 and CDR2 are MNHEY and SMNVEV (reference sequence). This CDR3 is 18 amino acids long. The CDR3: CASSLRRSLSLSNQPQHF. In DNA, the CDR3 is TGTGCCAGCAGTTTGAGGAGGTCACTTTCCCTTAGCAATCAGCCCCAGCATTTT.

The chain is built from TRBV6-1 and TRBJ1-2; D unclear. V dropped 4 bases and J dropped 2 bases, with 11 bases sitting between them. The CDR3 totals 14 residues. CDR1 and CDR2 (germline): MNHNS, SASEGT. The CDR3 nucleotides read TGTGCCAGCAGTGTGATGGCGTTCAACTATGGCTACACCTTC. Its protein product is CASSVMAFNYGYTF.

The CDR3 is CASSVGVGRTDTQYF. CDR3 bases: TGTGCCAGCAGCGTAGGTGTGGGGCGCACAGATACGCAGTATTTT. The genes are TRBV9 and TRBJ2-3, with D possibly TRBD1 on 5 matching bases. The CDR3 runs 15 residues. Trimming pared 0 bases from V and 1 base from J, leaving 9 bases between. Germline lookup yields CDR1 SGDLS and CDR2 YYNGEE.

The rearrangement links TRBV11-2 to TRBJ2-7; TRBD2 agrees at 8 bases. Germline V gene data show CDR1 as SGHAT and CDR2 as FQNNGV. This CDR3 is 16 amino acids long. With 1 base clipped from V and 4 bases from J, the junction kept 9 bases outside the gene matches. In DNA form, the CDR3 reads TGTGCCAGCAGCTTAGCGGGCCAGCGGGGGAATTACGAGCAGTACTTC. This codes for CASSLAGQRGNYEQYF. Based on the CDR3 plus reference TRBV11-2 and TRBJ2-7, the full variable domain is EAGVAQSPRYKIIEKRQSVAFWCNPISGHATLYWYQQILGQGPKLLIQFQNNGVVDDSQLPKDRFSAERLKGVDSTLKIQPAKLEDSAVYLCASSLAGQRGNYEQYFGPGTRLTVT.

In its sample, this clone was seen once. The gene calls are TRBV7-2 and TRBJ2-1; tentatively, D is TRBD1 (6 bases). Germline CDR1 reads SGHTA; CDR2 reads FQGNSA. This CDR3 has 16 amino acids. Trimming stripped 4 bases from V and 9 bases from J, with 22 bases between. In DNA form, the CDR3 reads TGTGCCAGCAGCTCCCCGTGGGGGCAGGGGCATGGTGAGCAGTTCTTC. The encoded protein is CASSSPWGQGHGEQFF.

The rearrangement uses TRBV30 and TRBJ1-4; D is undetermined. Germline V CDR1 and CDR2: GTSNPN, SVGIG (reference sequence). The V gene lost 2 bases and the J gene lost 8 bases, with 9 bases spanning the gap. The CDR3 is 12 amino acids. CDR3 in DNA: TGTGCCTGGAGTCCGAGTGGGGAAAAACTGTTTTTT. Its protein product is CAWSPSGEKLFF.

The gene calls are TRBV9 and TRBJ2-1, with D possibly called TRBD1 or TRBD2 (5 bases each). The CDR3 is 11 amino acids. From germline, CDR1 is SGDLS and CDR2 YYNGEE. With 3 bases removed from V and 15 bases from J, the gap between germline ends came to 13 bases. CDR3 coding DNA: TGTGCCAGCAGCGCCGGGGCGGAGTGGTTCTTC. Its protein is CASSAGAEWFF.

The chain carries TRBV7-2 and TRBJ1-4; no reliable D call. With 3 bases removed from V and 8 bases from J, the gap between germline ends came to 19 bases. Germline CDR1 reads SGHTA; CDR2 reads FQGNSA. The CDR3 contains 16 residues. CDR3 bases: TGTGCCAGCAGCTTGGGTTTGGCCCTTGGTGGGGAAAAACTGTTTTTT. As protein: CASSLGLALGGEKLFF.

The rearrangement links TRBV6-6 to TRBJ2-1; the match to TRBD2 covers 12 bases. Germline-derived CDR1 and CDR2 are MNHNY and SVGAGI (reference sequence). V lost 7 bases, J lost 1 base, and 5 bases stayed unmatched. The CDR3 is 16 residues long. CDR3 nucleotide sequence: TGTGCCAGCAAGACTAGCGGGGGCGGGTCCTACAATGAGCAGTTCTTC. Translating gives CASKTSGGGSYNEQFF.

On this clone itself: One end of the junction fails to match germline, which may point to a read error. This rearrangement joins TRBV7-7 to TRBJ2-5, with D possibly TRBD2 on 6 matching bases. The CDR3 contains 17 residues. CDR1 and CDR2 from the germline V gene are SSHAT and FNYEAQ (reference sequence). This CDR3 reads CASSPVRGTGEGETQYF. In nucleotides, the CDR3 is TGTGCTAGCAGCCCGGTCCGGGGGACCGGAGAGGGAGAGACCCAGTACTTC. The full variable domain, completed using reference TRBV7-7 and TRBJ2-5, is GAGVSQSPRYKVTKRGQDVTLRCDPISSHATLYWYQQALGQGPEFLTYFNYEAQPDKSGLPSDRFSAERPEGSISTLTIQRTEQRDSAMYRCASSPVRGTGEGETQYFGPGTRLLVL.

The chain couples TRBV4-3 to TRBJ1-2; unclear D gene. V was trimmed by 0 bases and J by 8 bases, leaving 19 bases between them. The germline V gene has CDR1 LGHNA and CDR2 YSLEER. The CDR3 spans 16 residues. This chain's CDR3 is CASSQDLVQRPPGYTF. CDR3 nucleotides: TGCGCCAGCAGCCAAGATCTGGTTCAGCGGCCCCCGGGCTACACCTTC.

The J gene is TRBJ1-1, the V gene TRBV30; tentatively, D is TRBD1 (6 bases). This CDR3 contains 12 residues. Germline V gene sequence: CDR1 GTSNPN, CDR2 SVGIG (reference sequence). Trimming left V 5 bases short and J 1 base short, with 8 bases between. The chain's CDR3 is CAWGQTNTEAFF. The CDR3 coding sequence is TGTGCCTGGGGACAGACGAACACTGAAGCTTTCTTT.

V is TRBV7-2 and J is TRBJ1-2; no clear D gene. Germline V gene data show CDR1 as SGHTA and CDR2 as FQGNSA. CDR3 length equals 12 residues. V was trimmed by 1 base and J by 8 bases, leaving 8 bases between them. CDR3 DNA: TGTGCCAGCAGCTTAGAGCTACGCGGCTACACCTTC. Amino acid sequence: CASSLELRGYTF.

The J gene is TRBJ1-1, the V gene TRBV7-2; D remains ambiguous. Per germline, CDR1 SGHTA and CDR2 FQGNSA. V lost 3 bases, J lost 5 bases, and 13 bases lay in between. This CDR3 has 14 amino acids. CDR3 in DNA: TGTGCCAGCAGCTTGTACGGGGAGGATACTGAAGCTTTCTTT. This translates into CASSLYGEDTEAFF.

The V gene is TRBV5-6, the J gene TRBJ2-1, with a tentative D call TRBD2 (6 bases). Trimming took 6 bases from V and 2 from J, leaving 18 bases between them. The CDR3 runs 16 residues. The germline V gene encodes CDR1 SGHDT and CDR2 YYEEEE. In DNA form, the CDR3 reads TGTGCCAGCACCCCAATCGGGGCGGGGACCTACAATGAGCAGTTCTTC. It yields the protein CASTPIGAGTYNEQFF.

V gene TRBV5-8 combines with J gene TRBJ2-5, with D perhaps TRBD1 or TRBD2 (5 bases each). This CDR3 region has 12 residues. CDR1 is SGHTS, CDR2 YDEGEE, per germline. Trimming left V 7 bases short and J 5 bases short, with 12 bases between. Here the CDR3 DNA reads TGTGCCAGCTCCGTGTGGGGGGAGACCCAGTACTTC. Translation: CASSVWGETQYF.